The 3 T cell receptor beta chains below all came from one sample that was sequenced in a study of response to subunit inactivated influenza vaccine. MiXCR was run by TCRdb on the RT-PCR reads, yielding one entry per CDR3 protein. The profile shows approximately 700,000 distinct CDR3 sequences, around a sixth of them singletons. The sample in question was PBMCs from blood, obtained 11 to 12 days after vaccination. Every receptor here comes from a man aged 50-60 years who received an inactivated influenza vaccine.

This clonotype was seen at least ten times. J is TRBJ2-7 and V is TRBV11-2; the match to TRBD1 covers 8 bases. There are 15 residues in the CDR3. After removal of 1 base from V and 3 bases from J, the junction contained 5 bases not matched to a gene. Germline CDR1 reads SGHAT; CDR2 reads FQNNGV. As DNA, the CDR3 is TGTGCCAGCAGCTTAGCAGGACAGGGAAACTACGAGCAGTACTTC. Translating it yields CASSLAGQGNYEQYF.

J is TRBJ2-7 and V is TRBV24-1; a possible D gene is TRBD1 (6 bases). The length of the CDR3 is 15 residues. Per the germline V gene, CDR1 is KGHDR and CDR2 is SFDVKD. V dropped 6 bases and J dropped 2 bases, with 16 bases sitting between them. This CDR3 is CATSPSAAGAYEQYF. The CDR3 nucleotides are TGTGCCACCAGTCCTTCGGCGGCAGGGGCCTACGAGCAGTACTTC.

The chain recombines TRBV10-3 with TRBJ1-2, with 8 bases matching TRBD1. The V and J ends lost 3 bases and 3 bases, in that order; junction bases with no gene match: 3. Germline V gene lookup returns CDR1 ENHRY and CDR2 SYGVKD. The CDR3 has 14 residues. CDR3 in amino acids: CAISENRGYYGYTF. The DNA for the CDR3 is TGTGCCATCAGTGAAAACAGGGGGTACTATGGCTACACCTTC.